A single sample is the source of the 14 T cell receptor beta chains below, sequenced in a study of blood T cell repertoires in COVID-19. Assay: immunoSEQ multiplex PCR; the TCRdb copy retains only in-frame clones and omits some. The table shows some 160,000 clones, with almost 85% occurring only once. Sequencing was done on a sample of peripheral blood. These receptors all stem from a woman of 80 years or more with COVID-19, enrolled during active disease.

The chain uses TRBV4-2 and TRBJ2-6, with D hard to call. Germline-derived CDR1 and CDR2 are LGHNA and YNFKEQ. The CDR3 consists of 17 residues. The germline V and J ends were trimmed by 1 base and 0 bases, with 10 bases remaining between them. The CDR3 DNA sequence: TGTGCCAGCAGCCAAGTCGGAGTGAACTCTGGGGCCAACGTCCTGACTTTC. This codes for CASSQVGVNSGANVLTF.

The chain couples TRBV24-1 to TRBJ1-2, with 12 bases identical to TRBD1. The trim removed 4 bases at V and 3 bases at J, leaving 8 bases unmatched. This CDR3 has 17 residues. The germline V gene has CDR1 KGHDR and CDR2 SFDVKD. The CDR3 DNA reads as TGTGCCACCAGTGACTCCGGGACAGGGGGCGGGGACTATGGCTACACCTTC. It codes for CATSDSGTGGGDYGYTF.

The genes are TRBV20-1 and TRBJ1-1, with a weak D call TRBD1 (6 bases). The CDR3 covers 11 residues. CDR1 is DFQATT and CDR2 is SNEGSKA in the germline V gene (reference sequence). The germline V and J ends were trimmed by 1 base and 6 bases, with 6 bases remaining between them. The CDR3 loop is CSARGTAEAFF. The CDR3 DNA follows: TGCAGTGCTAGAGGGACAGCTGAAGCTTTCTTT.

This clone has just a few counts. The chain is built from TRBV19 and TRBJ1-2, with 9 bases aligning to TRBD1. The J segment lost 6 bases and the V segment lost 3 bases, leaving 8 bases of the junction unmatched. Germline CDR1 and CDR2: LNHDA and SQIVND (reference sequence). The CDR3 contains 15 residues. CDR3: CASSIWGQGIHGYTF. CDR3 DNA: TGTGCCAGTAGTATCTGGGGACAGGGCATCCATGGCTACACCTTC.

The rearrangement joins TRBV15 to TRBJ2-2, with D maybe TRBD2 (6 bases). V was clipped by 8 bases and J by 5 bases, with 15 bases between them. Looked up from germline, CDR1 is LNHNV and CDR2 is YYDKDF (reference sequence). The CDR3 extends over 14 amino acids. The chain's CDR3 is CATRRLAWTGELFF. The CDR3 DNA reads TGTGCCACCCGTCGGCTAGCGTGGACCGGGGAGCTGTTTTTT.

V is TRBV19 and J is TRBJ2-5, with 11 bases fitting TRBD2. The V gene's germline CDR1 is LNHDA and CDR2 SQIVND (reference sequence). This CDR3 is 17 amino acids long. The V gene end was trimmed by 3 bases and the J gene end by 5 bases; junction bases not matched to a gene: 11. The CDR3 protein is CASSIALAGAYYETQYF. The DNA of the CDR3 is TGTGCCAGTAGTATTGCACTAGCGGGAGCATACTACGAGACCCAGTACTTC. The variable domain in full, completed from reference TRBV19 and TRBJ2-5, reads DGGITQSPKYLFRKEGQNVTLSCEQNLNHDAMYWYRQDPGQGLRLIYYSQIVNDFQKGDIAEGYSVSREKKESFPLTVTSAQKNPTAFYLCASSIALAGAYYETQYFGPGTRLLVL.

In the case of this clone: One end of the junction fails to match germline, which may point to a read error. Here the CDR3 reads CASSLGGQSFIAF. The CDR3 nucleotides are TGTGCCAGCAGCTTAGGTGGACAGTCCTTTATCGCCTTC. The chain is built from TRBV7-2 and TRBJ1-2, with D possibly matching TRBD1 (6 bases). Germline-derived CDR1 and CDR2 are SGHTA and FQGNSA. The CDR3 sequence is 13 residues long.

The chain uses TRBV2 and TRBJ2-2; a possible D gene is TRBD2 (5 bases). The CDR3 has 15 amino acids. Germline lookup yields CDR1 SNHLY and CDR2 FYNNEI. V lost 6 bases to trimming and J lost 0 bases, with 11 bases between them. In nucleotides, the CDR3 is TGTGCCAGCAGGCGCCCGGGAACGAACACCGGGGAGCTGTTTTTT. Translation: CASRRPGTNTGELFF.

The V and J genes are TRBV20-1 and TRBJ2-1; TRBD2 might be the D (6 bases). CDR3 length equals 11 residues. Trimming removed 3 bases from V and 12 bases from J, with 12 bases in between. Germline V lookup: CDR1 DFQATT, CDR2 SNEGSKA (reference sequence). In nucleotides, the CDR3 is TGCAGTGCTAGTGGGGCGGGGTGGCAGTTCTTC. This codes for CSASGAGWQFF.

The chain recombines TRBV6-2 or TRBV6-3 with TRBJ1-2; D unresolved. The CDR3 contains 15 residues. V was clipped by 6 bases and J by 4 bases, with 18 bases between them. CDR1 is MNHEY and CDR2 is SVGEGT in the germline V gene. CDR3 bases: TGTGCCAGCAGCCGAGGTCTGGAGAGCGTCTATGGCTACACCTTC. Protein sequence: CASSRGLESVYGYTF.

This clone was seen more than once but under ten times. The gene calls are TRBV28 and TRBJ2-1, with 14 positions matching TRBD2. The CDR3 runs 15 residues. V gave up 4 bases and J gave up 12 bases; unmatched junction bases: 8. In germline, CDR1 is MDHEN, CDR2 SYDVKM. The CDR3 sequence is CASSYPGLAGVWQFF. DNA of the CDR3: TGTGCCAGCAGTTATCCGGGACTAGCGGGGGTTTGGCAGTTCTTC. Filled out from reference TRBV28 and TRBJ2-1, the complete variable domain reads DVKVTQSSRYLVKRTGEKVFLECVQDMDHENMFWYRQDPGLGLRLIYFSYDVKMKEKGDIPEGYSVSREKKERFSLILESASTNQTSMYLCASSYPGLAGVWQFFGPGTRLTVL.

V is TRBV5-4 and J is TRBJ2-7; 9 bases fit TRBD1. V lost 3 bases and J lost 6; bases outside the gene matches: 13. Per germline, CDR1 SGHNT and CDR2 YYREEE (reference sequence). The CDR3 has 16 amino acids. The CDR3 is CASSSGQGILAAEQYF. CDR3 nucleotide sequence: TGTGCCAGCAGCTCCGGACAGGGGATCTTGGCCGCCGAGCAGTACTTC.

The rearrangement joins TRBV5-6 to TRBJ2-3, with 9 bases identical to TRBD2. The V segment lost 3 bases and the J segment 1 base; nucleotides outside the gene matches: 9. Germline V gene sequence: CDR1 SGHDT, CDR2 YYEEEE. The CDR3 covers 17 residues. CDR3 nucleotides: TGTGCCAGCAGCTGGGGATTGTTAGCGGGGGGCACAGATACGCAGTATTTT. Translation gives CASSWGLLAGGTDTQYF.

This chain's CDR3 is CASSLGQGRFTEAFF. CDR3 DNA: TGCGCCAGCAGCTTGGGACAGGGAAGGTTCACTGAAGCTTTCTTT. The V gene is TRBV5-1, the J gene TRBJ1-1; 7 bases fit TRBD1. The germline CDR1 and CDR2 sequences are SGHRS and YFSETQ. The V gene end was trimmed by 0 bases and the J gene end by 4 bases; junction bases not matched to a gene: 6. The CDR3 length is 15 residues. Full variable domain (rest looked up from reference TRBV5-1 and TRBJ1-1): KAGVTQTPRYLIKTRGQQVTLSCSPISGHRSVSWYQQTPGQGLQFLFEYFSETQRNKGNFPGRFSGRQFSNSRSEMNVSTLELGDSALYLCASSLGQGRFTEAFFGQGTRLTVV.